This TCR beta chain was sequenced in a study of T-cell reconstitution after alpha-beta-depleted transplantation in children. The CDR3 totals 13 residues. With 3 bases removed from V and 4 bases from J, the gap between germline ends came to 10 bases. In its sample, this clonotype was seen a few times. Unique molecular identifiers were built into the TCRbeta library. TCRdb independently ran MiXCR on the PCR reads; one entry per CDR3 protein. The sample includes 190,000 or so distinct CDR3 sequences, 6.5% to 7.5% of them seen just once. V usage is TRBV12-3 or TRBV12-4 and J usage is TRBJ2-7; a weak D match, TRBD1 (6 bases). The sequence was collected from a human donor who donated a stem cell graft to a child with Wiskott-Aldrich syndrome. Sequenced material: PBMCs from the stem cell graft donor, taken from the stem cell graft. CDR3 DNA: TGTGCCAGCAGTTTTTCAGGGGCGTACGAGCAGTACTTC. Encoded protein: CASSFSGAYEQYF.